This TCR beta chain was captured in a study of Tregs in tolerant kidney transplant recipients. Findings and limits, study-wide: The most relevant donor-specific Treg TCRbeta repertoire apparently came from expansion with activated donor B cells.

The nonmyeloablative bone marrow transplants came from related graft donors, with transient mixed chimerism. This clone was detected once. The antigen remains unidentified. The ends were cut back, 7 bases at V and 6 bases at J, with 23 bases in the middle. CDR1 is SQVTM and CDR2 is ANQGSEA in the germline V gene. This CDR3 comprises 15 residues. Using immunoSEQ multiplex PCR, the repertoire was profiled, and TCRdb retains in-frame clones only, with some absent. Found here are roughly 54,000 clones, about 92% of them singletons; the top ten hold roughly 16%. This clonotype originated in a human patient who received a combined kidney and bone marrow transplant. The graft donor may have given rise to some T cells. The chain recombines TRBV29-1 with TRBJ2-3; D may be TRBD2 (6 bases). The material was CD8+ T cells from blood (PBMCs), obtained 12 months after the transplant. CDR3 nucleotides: TGCAGCGCCCTGGACCCCGGAGGGCCCTGGGATACGCAGTATTTT. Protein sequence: CSALDPGGPWDTQYF.